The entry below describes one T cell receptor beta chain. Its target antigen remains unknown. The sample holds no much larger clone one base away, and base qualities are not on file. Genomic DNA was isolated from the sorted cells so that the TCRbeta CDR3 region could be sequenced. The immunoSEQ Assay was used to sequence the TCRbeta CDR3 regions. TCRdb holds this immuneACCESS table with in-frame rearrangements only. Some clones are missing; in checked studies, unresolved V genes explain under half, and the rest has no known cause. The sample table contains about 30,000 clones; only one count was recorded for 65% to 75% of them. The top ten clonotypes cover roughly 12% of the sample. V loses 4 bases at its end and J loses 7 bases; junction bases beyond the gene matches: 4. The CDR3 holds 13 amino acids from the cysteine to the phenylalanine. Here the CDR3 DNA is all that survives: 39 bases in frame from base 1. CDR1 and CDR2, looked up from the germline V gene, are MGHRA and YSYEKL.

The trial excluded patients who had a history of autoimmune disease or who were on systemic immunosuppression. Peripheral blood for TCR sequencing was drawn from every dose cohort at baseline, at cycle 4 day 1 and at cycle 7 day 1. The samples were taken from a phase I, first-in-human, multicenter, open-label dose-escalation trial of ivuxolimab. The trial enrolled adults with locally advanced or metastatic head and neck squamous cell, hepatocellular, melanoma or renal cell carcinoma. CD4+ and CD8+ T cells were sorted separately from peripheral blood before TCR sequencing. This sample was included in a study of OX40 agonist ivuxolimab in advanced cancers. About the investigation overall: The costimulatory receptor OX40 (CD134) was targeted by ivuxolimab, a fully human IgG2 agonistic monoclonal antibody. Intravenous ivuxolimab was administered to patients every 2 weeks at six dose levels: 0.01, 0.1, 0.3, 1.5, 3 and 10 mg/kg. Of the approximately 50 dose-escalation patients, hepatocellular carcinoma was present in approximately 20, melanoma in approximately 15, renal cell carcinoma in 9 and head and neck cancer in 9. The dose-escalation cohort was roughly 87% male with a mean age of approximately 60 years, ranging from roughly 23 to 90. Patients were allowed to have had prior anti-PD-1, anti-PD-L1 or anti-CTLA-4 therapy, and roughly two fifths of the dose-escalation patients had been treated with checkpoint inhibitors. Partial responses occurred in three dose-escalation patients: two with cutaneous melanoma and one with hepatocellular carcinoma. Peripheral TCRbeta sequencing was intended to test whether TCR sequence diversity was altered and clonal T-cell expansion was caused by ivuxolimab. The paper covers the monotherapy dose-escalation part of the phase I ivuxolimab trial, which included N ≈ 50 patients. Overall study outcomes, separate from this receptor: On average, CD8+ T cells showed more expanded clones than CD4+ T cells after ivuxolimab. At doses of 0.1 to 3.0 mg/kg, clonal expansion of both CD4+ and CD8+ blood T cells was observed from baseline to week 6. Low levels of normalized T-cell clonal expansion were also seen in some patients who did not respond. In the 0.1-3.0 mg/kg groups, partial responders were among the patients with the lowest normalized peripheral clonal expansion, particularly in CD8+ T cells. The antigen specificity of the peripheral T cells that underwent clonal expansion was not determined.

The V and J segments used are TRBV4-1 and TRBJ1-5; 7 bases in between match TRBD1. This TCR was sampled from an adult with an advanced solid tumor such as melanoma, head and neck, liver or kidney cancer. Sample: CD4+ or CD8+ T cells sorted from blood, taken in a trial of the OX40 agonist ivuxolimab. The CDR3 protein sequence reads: CASSRTGDQPQHF. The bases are TGCGCCAGCAGCCGTACAGGGGACCAGCCCCAGCATTTT.